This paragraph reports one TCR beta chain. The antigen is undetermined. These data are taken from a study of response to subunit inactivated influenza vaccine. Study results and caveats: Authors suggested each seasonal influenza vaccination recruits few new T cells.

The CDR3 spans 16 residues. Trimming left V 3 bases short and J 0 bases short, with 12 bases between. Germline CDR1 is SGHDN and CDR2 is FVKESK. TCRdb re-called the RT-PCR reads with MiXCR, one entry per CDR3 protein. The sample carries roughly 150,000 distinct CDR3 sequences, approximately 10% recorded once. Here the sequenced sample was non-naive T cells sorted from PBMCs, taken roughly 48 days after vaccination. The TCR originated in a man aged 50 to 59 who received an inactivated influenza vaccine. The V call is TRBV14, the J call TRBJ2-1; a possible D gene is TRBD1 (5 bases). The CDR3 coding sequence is TGTGCCAGCAGCCATTCAGGGTCTGGCTCCTACAATGAGCAGTTCTTC. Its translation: CASSHSGSGSYNEQFF.